The 30 T cell receptor beta chains below come from one sample, sequenced in a study of cytotoxic CD8 clonotypes in ibrutinib-treated CLL. The method was immunoSEQ multiplex PCR; TCRdb's version includes in-frame clones alone and lacks a portion of them. The sample has just over 200,000 clones, 70% seen once. The input for sequencing was PBMCs, taken after 12 months of ibrutinib treatment. Receptors were obtained from a human donor with chronic lymphocytic leukemia.

The gene calls are TRBV5-1 and TRBJ2-1; a weak D match, TRBD2 (7 bases). This CDR3 has 16 residues. V gave up 1 base and J gave up 2 bases, with 13 bases separating them. Germline CDR1 is SGHRS and CDR2 is YFSETQ. For the CDR3, the DNA is TGCGCCAGCAGCTTGTTTGTGGGGGGGCCCTACAATGAGCAGTTCTTC. Its protein product is CASSLFVGGPYNEQFF.

The CDR3 DNA follows: TGTGCCAGCAGCCCCCAAGCCGTTGGTGAGCAGTTCTTC. Translated: CASSPQAVGEQFF. The chain carries TRBV7-3 and TRBJ2-1; D uncertain. The CDR3 has 13 amino acids. Trimming cost V 5 bases and J 9 bases, with 14 bases left between them. Germline loops: CDR1 SGHTA, CDR2 FQGTGA.

The chain carries TRBV7-2 and TRBJ2-7; no firm D call. The CDR3 sequence is 16 residues long. Trimming stripped 4 bases from V and 5 bases from J, with 21 bases between. Germline V gives CDR1 SGHTA, CDR2 FQGNSA. CDR3 region: CASSSTRLTALHEQYF. The CDR3 region has the DNA TGTGCCAGCAGCTCCACCCGACTCACAGCACTTCACGAGCAGTACTTC.

CDR3 loop: CASSLGWGSGELFF. The CDR3 nucleotides read TGTGCCAGCAGCTTAGGGTGGGGTTCCGGGGAGCTGTTTTTT. The rearrangement joins TRBV7-2 to TRBJ2-2; D remains unclear. The CDR3 has 14 residues. Trimming took off 1 base at V and 6 bases at J, with 9 bases between the two ends. Germline V gene sequence: CDR1 SGHTA, CDR2 FQGNSA. The full variable domain, with the rest looked up from reference TRBV7-2 and TRBJ2-2, is GAGVSQSPSNKVTEKGKDVELRCDPISGHTALYWYRQSLGQGLEFLIYFQGNSAPDKSGLPSDRFSAERTGGSVSTLTIQRTQQEDSAVYLCASSLGWGSGELFFGEGSRLTVL.

V gene TRBV30 combines with J gene TRBJ1-5; D uncertain. CDR3 length: 13 amino acids. The germline V and J ends were trimmed by 1 base and 6 bases, with 10 bases remaining between them. CDR1 and CDR2 (germline): GTSNPN, SVGIG (reference sequence). The CDR3 sequence: CAWSGAVSQPQHF. The CDR3 region has the DNA TGTGCCTGGAGTGGGGCAGTGAGTCAGCCCCAGCATTTT.

The chain recombines TRBV28 with TRBJ1-3, with D tentatively TRBD1 (6 bases). V was cut by 5 bases and J by 4 bases, with 15 bases left in between. Per the germline V gene, CDR1 is MDHEN and CDR2 is SYDVKM. This CDR3 spans 15 amino acids. Here the CDR3 DNA reads TGTGCCAGCAGTCCCCCAGGGGTACGCGGAAACACCATATATTTT. The encoded protein is CASSPPGVRGNTIYF.

The chain employs TRBV11-1 and TRBJ1-2; D might be TRBD1 (6 bases). Germline assignment: CDR1 SGHAT and CDR2 FQDESV (reference sequence). The CDR3 runs to 16 residues. V shed 5 bases and J shed 5 bases, with 21 bases lying between them. The DNA for the CDR3 is TGTGCCAGCAGCCCCGGAATAAACAGGGTCGGTTATGGCTACACCTTC. Protein sequence: CASSPGINRVGYGYTF. Supplemented by reference TRBV11-1 and TRBJ1-2, the full variable domain reads EAEVAQSPRYKITEKSQAVAFWCDPISGHATLYWYRQILGQGPELLVQFQDESVVDDSQLPKDRFSAERLKGVDSTLKIQPAELGDSAMYLCASSPGINRVGYGYTFGSGTRLTVV.

The rearrangement uses TRBV6-5 and TRBJ1-5; TRBD1 matches 7 bases. The CDR3 length is 15 residues. The ends lost 2 bases at V and 4 bases at J; junction bases unmatched: 5. Germline values: CDR1 MNHEY, CDR2 SVGAGI. CDR3 in DNA: TGTGCCAGCAGTTACGGGAGACAGGGAAATCAGCCCCAGCATTTT. Encoded protein: CASSYGRQGNQPQHF.

The V call is TRBV5-6, the J call TRBJ1-2; tentative D call: TRBD1 (6 bases). The CDR3 length is 14 residues. Germline V CDR1 and CDR2: SGHDT, YYEEEE. Trimming shortened V by 2 bases and J by 2 bases, and 10 bases separated the two germline ends. The DNA of the CDR3 is TGTGCCAGCAGCTTCGAAAGGGGGAACTATGGCTACACCTTC. Its protein product is CASSFERGNYGYTF.

The rearrangement links TRBV25-1 to TRBJ1-6; D unresolved. The CDR3 contains 13 residues. Germline V gene lookup returns CDR1 MGHDK and CDR2 SYGVNS. Trimming cost V 8 bases and J 8 bases, with 13 bases left between them. As DNA, the CDR3 is TGTGCCAGCTCCAGGAGTTGGGATTCACCCCTCCACTTT. It is translated as CASSRSWDSPLHF.

V is TRBV6-5 and J is TRBJ1-4; D gene ambiguous. CDR1 is MNHEY and CDR2 is SVGAGI in the germline V gene. V dropped 5 bases and J dropped 5 bases, with 15 bases sitting between them. There are 15 residues in the CDR3. The CDR3 loop is CASSAETVGNEKLFF. Written as DNA, the CDR3 is TGTGCCAGCAGTGCAGAGACGGTGGGAAATGAAAAACTGTTTTTT.

This clone was picked up a small number of times. The CDR3 is CASTPRTGDCYEQYF. DNA of the CDR3: TGTGCCAGCACCCCCCGGACAGGGGACTGCTACGAGCAGTACTTC. V is TRBV21-1 and J is TRBJ2-7; the D call TRBD1 from the table was never checked on the DNA. TRBV21-1 is a listed pseudogene. The CDR3 contains 15 residues.

The chain joins TRBV5-1 to TRBJ1-1, with TRBD1 identical over 12 bases. The CDR3 spans 14 residues. CDR1 is SGHRS, CDR2 YFSETQ, per germline. Trimming removed 3 bases from V and 6 bases from J; junction bases left unmatched: 3. The CDR3 sequence is CASSWGQGASEAFF. CDR3 nucleotides: TGCGCCAGCAGCTGGGGACAGGGGGCTTCTGAAGCTTTCTTT.

This clone has more than one count but fewer than ten. The rearrangement joins TRBV27 to TRBJ2-7; the D call may be TRBD1 or TRBD2 (5 bases each). Germline CDR1 is MNHEY and CDR2 is SMNVEV (reference sequence). This CDR3 comprises 14 residues. V lost 6 bases and J 2 bases, leaving 14 bases between the germline ends. The CDR3 is CASSFQQEAYEQYF. DNA of the CDR3: TGTGCCAGCAGCTTCCAACAGGAGGCCTACGAGCAGTACTTC.

This rearrangement joins TRBV6-5 to TRBJ2-7, with TRBD1 identical over 10 bases. This CDR3 region has 15 residues. Germline CDR1 and CDR2: MNHEY and SVGAGI. After removal of 5 bases from V and 2 bases from J, the junction contained 6 bases not matched to a gene. The CDR3 is CASSVPGQGPYEQYF. The CDR3 DNA is TGTGCCAGCAGTGTGCCGGGACAGGGGCCCTACGAGCAGTACTTC.

The CDR3 region is CASRGHPTGELFF. Written as DNA, the CDR3 is TGTGCCAGCAGAGGTCATCCCACCGGGGAGCTGTTTTTT. The chain uses TRBV6-4 and TRBJ2-2; no clear D gene. Trimming removed 6 bases from V and 4 bases from J, with 9 bases in between. CDR3 length equals 13 residues. The germline gives CDR1 MRHNA, CDR2 SNTAGT.

The chain recombines TRBV7-3 with TRBJ1-2; D is perhaps TRBD1 (6 bases). The CDR3 has 13 residues. Trimming took off 5 bases at V and 2 bases at J, with 9 bases between the two ends. CDR1 is SGHTA, CDR2 FQGTGA, per germline. CDR3 protein: CASSDRYNYGYTF. In DNA, the CDR3 is TGTGCCAGCAGCGACAGGTACAACTATGGCTACACCTTC.

This clone was found once. The chain carries TRBV19 and TRBJ1-5, with D possibly matching TRBD1 (5 bases). V gave up 7 bases and J gave up 4 bases, with 17 bases separating them. This CDR3 has 15 amino acids. Germline CDR1 LNHDA, CDR2 SQIVND (reference sequence). The CDR3 protein is CASNRGAGSNQPQHF. CDR3 sequence (DNA): TGTGCCAGTAACAGAGGGGCCGGGAGTAATCAGCCCCAGCATTTT.

The chain employs TRBV30 and TRBJ1-1, with a possible D match to TRBD1 (6 bases). Germline values: CDR1 GTSNPN, CDR2 SVGIG (reference sequence). V gave up 0 bases and J gave up 5 bases, with 10 bases separating them. CDR3 length: 13 residues. The CDR3 is CAWSVQGWTEAFF. The CDR3 nucleotides read TGTGCCTGGAGTGTGCAGGGGTGGACTGAAGCTTTCTTT.

This clone was seen more than once but under ten times. V gene TRBV28 combines with J gene TRBJ1-5; no clear D gene. Germline CDR1 and CDR2: MDHEN and SYDVKM. The CDR3 is 12 residues long. Trimming took 7 bases from V and 7 from J, leaving 11 bases between them. The CDR3 is CASTYLGQPQHF. The DNA of the CDR3 is TGTGCCAGCACCTACTTAGGCCAGCCCCAGCATTTT. Supplemented by reference TRBV28 and TRBJ1-5, the full variable domain reads DVKVTQSSRYLVKRTGEKVFLECVQDMDHENMFWYRQDPGLGLRLIYFSYDVKMKEKGDIPEGYSVSREKKERFSLILESASTNQTSMYLCASTYLGQPQHFGDGTRLSIL.

The chain uses TRBV29-1 and TRBJ1-2, with no clear D. Per the germline V gene, CDR1 is SQVTM and CDR2 is ANQGSEA. The CDR3 covers 13 residues. Trimming shortened V by 1 base and J by 2 bases, and 8 bases separated the two germline ends. Written as DNA, the CDR3 is TGCAGCGTTGAAGCCGGGTGGAACTATGGCTACACCTTC. Its protein is CSVEAGWNYGYTF. Looking up the rest from reference TRBV29-1 and TRBJ1-2 gives the full variable domain: SAVISQKPSRDICQRGTSLTIQCQVDSQVTMMFWYRQQPGQSLTLIATANQGSEATYESGFVIDKFPISRPNLTFSTLTVSNMSPEDSSIYLCSVEAGWNYGYTFGSGTRLTVV.

This sequence joins TRBV15 and TRBJ1-2, with 8 bases fitting TRBD1. The J segment lost 4 bases and the V segment lost 3 bases, leaving 7 bases of the junction unmatched. The germline CDR1 and CDR2 sequences are LNHNV and YYDKDF (reference sequence). The CDR3 consists of 15 residues. CDR3 nucleotide sequence: TGTGCCACCAGCAGCGGATGGACAGGGCTCTATGGCTACACCTTC. It is translated as CATSSGWTGLYGYTF.

CDR3: CASRTDRGVNEQYF. CDR3 nucleotide sequence: TGTGCCAGTAGGACCGACAGGGGGGTCAACGAGCAGTACTTC. The gene calls are TRBV19 and TRBJ2-7, with 9 bases fitting TRBD1. With V trimmed by 6 bases and J by 5 bases, 8 bases remained unmatched. There are 14 residues in the CDR3. The germline gives CDR1 LNHDA, CDR2 SQIVND (reference sequence).

The gene calls are TRBV4-1 and TRBJ2-2; 10 nucleotides match TRBD1. Losses at the gene ends were 5 bases for V and 4 bases for J; bases not matched to a gene: 16. Germline CDR1 MGHRA, CDR2 YSYEKL. CDR3 length: 19 amino acids. The CDR3 region has the DNA TGCGCCAGCAGCGCCCAATCCGGGACAGGGGTTGGGAGCACCGGGGAGCTGTTTTTT. This translates into CASSAQSGTGVGSTGELFF.

The chain joins TRBV7-2 to TRBJ1-2; a possible D gene is TRBD1 (5 bases). The germline V gene encodes CDR1 SGHTA and CDR2 FQGNSA. This CDR3 contains 14 residues. V lost 3 bases and J lost 3, with 11 bases in between. This CDR3 reads CASSFMQGYYGYTF. Written as DNA, the CDR3 is TGTGCCAGCAGCTTCATGCAGGGCTACTATGGCTACACCTTC.

The chain is built from TRBV15 and TRBJ2-2; possible D gene TRBD1, 7 bases. The CDR3 spans 16 residues. V was trimmed by 0 bases and J by 4 bases, leaving 12 bases between them. Germline-derived CDR1 and CDR2 are LNHNV and YYDKDF (reference sequence). This chain's CDR3 is CATSRDRGASTGELFF. CDR3 nucleotides: TGTGCCACCAGCAGAGACAGGGGGGCGAGCACCGGGGAGCTGTTTTTT.

This clone appeared a few times. The genes are TRBV28 and TRBJ1-2; 7 nucleotides agree with TRBD1. Germline values: CDR1 MDHEN, CDR2 SYDVKM. V was clipped by 2 bases and J by 2 bases; unmatched bases: 11. This CDR3 spans 17 amino acids. The chain's CDR3 is CASSLGLGGGGNYGYTF. In nucleotides, the CDR3 is TGTGCCAGCAGTTTAGGCCTCGGAGGGGGCGGAAACTATGGCTACACCTTC.

This clone was picked up a small number of times. This chain uses TRBV6-4 with TRBJ1-1; D is ambiguous. V shed 4 bases and J shed 3 bases, with 9 bases lying between them. CDR1 and CDR2 (germline): MRHNA, SNTAGT. The CDR3 has 13 residues. DNA for the CDR3: TGTGCCAGCAGTGTTCGGGGAGACACTGAAGCTTTCTTT. Its translation is CASSVRGDTEAFF.

J is TRBJ2-1 and V is TRBV28, with a weak D call TRBD1 (5 bases). This CDR3 has 15 residues. CDR1 and CDR2 (germline): MDHEN, SYDVKM. V lost 2 bases and J 1 base, leaving 9 bases between the germline ends. CDR3 amino acids: CASSLRQPSYNEQFF. Written as DNA, the CDR3 is TGTGCCAGCAGTTTACGACAGCCGTCCTACAATGAGCAGTTCTTC.

A single count supports this clone. In DNA form, the CDR3 reads TGTGCCTGCGGGGGGGGCGGTCCCCAGCATTTT. Its translation is CACGGGGPQHF. The V and J genes are TRBV6-5 and TRBJ1-5; weak D call: TRBD1 (6 bases). V lost 11 bases and J 10 bases, leaving 15 bases between the germline ends. This CDR3 is 11 amino acids long. The germline gives CDR1 MNHEY, CDR2 SVGAGI.